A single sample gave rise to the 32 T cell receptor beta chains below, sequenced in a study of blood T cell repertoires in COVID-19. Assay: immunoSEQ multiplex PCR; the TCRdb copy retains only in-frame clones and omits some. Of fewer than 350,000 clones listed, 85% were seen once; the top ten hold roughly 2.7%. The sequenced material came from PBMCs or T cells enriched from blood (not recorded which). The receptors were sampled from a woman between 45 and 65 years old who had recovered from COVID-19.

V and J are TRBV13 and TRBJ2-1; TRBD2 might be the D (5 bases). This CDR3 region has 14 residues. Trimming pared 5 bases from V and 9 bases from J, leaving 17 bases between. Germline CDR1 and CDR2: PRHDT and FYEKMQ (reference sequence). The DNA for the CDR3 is TGTGCCAGCAGCCCTAGTCGGCTAGCACGTGAGCAGTTCTTC. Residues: CASSPSRLAREQFF.

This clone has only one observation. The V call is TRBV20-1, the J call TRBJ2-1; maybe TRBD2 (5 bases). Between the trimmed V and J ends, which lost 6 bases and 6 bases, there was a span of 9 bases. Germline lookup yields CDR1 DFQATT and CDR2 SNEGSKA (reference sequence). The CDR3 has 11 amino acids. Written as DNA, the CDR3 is TGCAGTGCGGAGCTAGCCAATGAGCAGTTCTTC. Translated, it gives CSAELANEQFF.

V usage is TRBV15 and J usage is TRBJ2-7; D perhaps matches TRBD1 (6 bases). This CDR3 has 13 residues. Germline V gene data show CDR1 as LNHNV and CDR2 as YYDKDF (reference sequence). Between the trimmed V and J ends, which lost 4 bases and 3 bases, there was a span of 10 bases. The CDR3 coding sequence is TGTGCCACCAGCAACAGGGATGACTACGAGCAGTACTTC. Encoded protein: CATSNRDDYEQYF.

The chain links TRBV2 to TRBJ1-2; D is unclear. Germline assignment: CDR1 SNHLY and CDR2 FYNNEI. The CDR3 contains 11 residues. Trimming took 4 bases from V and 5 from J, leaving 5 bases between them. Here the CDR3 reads CASSVRYGYTF. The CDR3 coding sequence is TGTGCCAGCAGTGTTCGTTATGGCTACACCTTC.

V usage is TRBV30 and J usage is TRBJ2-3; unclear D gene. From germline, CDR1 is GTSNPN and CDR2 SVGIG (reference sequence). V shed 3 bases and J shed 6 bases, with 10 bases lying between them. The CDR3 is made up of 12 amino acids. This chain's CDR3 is CAWSELSDTQYF. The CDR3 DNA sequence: TGTGCCTGGAGCGAACTTTCGGATACGCAGTATTTT.

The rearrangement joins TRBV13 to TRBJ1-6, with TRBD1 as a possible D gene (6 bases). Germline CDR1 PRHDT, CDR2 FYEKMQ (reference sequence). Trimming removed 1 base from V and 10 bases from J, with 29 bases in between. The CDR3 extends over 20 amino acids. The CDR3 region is CASSLERSIQGTGERSPLHF. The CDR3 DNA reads TGTGCCAGCAGCTTAGAACGGTCGATTCAGGGGACCGGGGAGCGGTCACCCCTCCACTTT. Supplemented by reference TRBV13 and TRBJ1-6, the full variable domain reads AAGVIQSPRHLIKEKRETATLKCYPIPRHDTVYWYQQGPGQDPQFLISFYEKMQSDKGSIPDRFSAQQFSDYHSELNMSSLELGDSALYFCASSLERSIQGTGERSPLHFGNGTRLTVT.

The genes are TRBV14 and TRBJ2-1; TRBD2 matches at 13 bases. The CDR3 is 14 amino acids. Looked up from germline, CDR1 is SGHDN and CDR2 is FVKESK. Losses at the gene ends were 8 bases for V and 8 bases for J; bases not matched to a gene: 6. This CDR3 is CASRGLAGVDEQFF. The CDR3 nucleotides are TGTGCCAGCCGAGGACTAGCGGGAGTTGATGAGCAGTTCTTC.

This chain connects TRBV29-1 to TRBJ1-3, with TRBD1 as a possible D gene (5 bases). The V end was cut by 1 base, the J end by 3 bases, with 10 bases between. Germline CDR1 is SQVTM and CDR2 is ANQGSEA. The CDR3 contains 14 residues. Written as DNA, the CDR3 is TGCAGCGTTGAAGTGGGGCAGAATGGAAACACCATATATTTT. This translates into CSVEVGQNGNTIYF.

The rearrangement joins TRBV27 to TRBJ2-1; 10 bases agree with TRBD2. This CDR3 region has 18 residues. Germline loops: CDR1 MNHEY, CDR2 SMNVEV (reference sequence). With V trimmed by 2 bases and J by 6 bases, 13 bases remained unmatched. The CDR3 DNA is TGTGCCAGCAGTTTAAGGACGTTAGCGGGGGGCCGGGGCAATGAGCAGTTCTTC. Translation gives CASSLRTLAGGRGNEQFF.

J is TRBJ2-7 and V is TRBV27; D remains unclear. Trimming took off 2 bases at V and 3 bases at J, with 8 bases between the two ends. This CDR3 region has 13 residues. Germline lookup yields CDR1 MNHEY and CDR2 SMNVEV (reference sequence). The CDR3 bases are TGTGCCAGCAGTTTAGCGACAAGCTACGAGCAGTACTTC. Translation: CASSLATSYEQYF.

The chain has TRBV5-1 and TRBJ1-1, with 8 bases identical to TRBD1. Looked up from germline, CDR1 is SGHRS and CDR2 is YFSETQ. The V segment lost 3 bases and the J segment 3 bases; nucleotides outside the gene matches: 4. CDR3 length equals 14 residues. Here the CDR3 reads CASSSDRVYTEAFF. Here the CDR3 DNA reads TGCGCCAGCAGCTCGGACAGGGTGTACACTGAAGCTTTCTTT.

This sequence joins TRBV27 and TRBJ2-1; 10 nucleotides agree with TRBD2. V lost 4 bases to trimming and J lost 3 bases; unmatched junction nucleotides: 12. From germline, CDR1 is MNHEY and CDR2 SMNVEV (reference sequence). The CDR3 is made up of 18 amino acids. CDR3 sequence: CASSSLAWTSGYYNEQFF. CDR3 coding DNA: TGTGCCAGCAGTTCTCTGGCCTGGACTAGCGGATACTACAATGAGCAGTTCTTC.

CDR3 bases: TGTGCCTGGAGTAAGGGGGCTGGAAATCAGCCCCAGCATTTT. This translates into CAWSKGAGNQPQHF. The chain recombines TRBV30 with TRBJ1-5, with TRBD1 matching over 7 bases. V lost 2 bases, J lost 4 bases, and 5 bases stayed unmatched. CDR3 size: 14 residues. Germline CDR1 reads GTSNPN; CDR2 reads SVGIG (reference sequence).

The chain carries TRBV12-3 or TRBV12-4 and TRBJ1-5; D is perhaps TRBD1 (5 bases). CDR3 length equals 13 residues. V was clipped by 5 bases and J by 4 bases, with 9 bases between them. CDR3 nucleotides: TGTGCCAGCAGTGACAGCAATAATCAGCCCCAGCATTTT. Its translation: CASSDSNNQPQHF.

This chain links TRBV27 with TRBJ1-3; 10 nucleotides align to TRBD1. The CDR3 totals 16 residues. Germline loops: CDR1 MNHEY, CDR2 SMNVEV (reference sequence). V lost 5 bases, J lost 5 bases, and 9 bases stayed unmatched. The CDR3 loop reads CASSLSGTGARNTIYF. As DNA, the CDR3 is TGTGCCAGCAGTCTGAGCGGGACAGGGGCAAGAAACACCATATATTTT.

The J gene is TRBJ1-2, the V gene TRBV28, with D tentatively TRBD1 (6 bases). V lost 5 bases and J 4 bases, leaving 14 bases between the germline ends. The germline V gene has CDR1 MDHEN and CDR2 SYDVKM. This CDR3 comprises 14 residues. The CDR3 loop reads CASSPWGRSYGYTF. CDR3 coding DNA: TGTGCCAGCAGTCCCTGGGGGCGTTCCTATGGCTACACCTTC.

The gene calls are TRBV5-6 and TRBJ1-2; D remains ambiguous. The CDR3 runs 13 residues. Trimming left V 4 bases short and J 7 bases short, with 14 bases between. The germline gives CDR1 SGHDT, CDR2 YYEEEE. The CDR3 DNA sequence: TGTGCCAGCAGCCGCTCGGTCGGAGGTGGCTACACCTTC. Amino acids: CASSRSVGGGYTF.

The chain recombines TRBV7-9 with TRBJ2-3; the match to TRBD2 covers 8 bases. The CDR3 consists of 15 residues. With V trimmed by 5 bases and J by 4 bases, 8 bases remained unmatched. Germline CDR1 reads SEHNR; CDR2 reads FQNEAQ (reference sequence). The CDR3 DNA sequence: TGTGCCAGCAGCCAAAAGACTAGCGTCGCAGATACGCAGTATTTT. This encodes CASSQKTSVADTQYF.

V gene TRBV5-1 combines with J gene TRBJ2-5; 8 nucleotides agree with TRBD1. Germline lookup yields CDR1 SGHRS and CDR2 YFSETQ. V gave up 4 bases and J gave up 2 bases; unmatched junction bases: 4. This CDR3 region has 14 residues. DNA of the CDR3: TGCGCCAGCAGCGTAAACAGGGGGCAAGAGACCCAGTACTTC. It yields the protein CASSVNRGQETQYF.

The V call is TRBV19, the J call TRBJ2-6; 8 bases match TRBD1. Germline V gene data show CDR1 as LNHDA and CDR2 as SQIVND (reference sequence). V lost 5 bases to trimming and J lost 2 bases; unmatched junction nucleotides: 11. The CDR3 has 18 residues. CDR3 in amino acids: CASSRDRETGAGANVLTF. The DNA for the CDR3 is TGTGCCAGTAGTCGAGACCGTGAGACAGGGGCTGGGGCCAACGTCCTGACTTTC. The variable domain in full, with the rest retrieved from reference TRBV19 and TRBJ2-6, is DGGITQSPKYLFRKEGQNVTLSCEQNLNHDAMYWYRQDPGQGLRLIYYSQIVNDFQKGDIAEGYSVSREKKESFPLTVTSAQKNPTAFYLCASSRDRETGAGANVLTFGAGSRLTVL.

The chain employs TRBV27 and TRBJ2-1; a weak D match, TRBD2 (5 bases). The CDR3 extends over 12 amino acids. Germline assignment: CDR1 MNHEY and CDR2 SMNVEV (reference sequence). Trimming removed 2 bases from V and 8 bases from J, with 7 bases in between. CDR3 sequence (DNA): TGTGCCAGCAGTTTAGGGAGAGATGAGCAGTTCTTC. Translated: CASSLGRDEQFF.

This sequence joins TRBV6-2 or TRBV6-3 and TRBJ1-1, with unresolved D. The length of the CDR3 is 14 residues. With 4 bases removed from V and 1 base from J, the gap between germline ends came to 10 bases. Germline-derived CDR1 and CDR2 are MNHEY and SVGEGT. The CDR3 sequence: CASSFTSANTEAFF. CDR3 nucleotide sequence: TGTGCCAGCAGTTTCACATCCGCGAACACTGAAGCTTTCTTT.

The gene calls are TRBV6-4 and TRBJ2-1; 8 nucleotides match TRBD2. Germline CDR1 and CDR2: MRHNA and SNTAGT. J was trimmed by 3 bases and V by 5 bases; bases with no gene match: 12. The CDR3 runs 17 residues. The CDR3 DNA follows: TGTGCCAGCAGTACCTCTCAAACTAGCGGTGTCTACAATGAGCAGTTCTTC. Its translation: CASSTSQTSGVYNEQFF.

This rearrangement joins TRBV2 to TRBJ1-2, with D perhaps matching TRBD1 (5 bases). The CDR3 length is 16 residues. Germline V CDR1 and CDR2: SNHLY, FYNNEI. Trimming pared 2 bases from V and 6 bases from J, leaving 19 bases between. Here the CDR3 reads CASSESGRVKGDGYTF. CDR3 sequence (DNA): TGTGCCAGCAGTGAATCGGGCAGGGTAAAAGGGGATGGCTACACCTTC.

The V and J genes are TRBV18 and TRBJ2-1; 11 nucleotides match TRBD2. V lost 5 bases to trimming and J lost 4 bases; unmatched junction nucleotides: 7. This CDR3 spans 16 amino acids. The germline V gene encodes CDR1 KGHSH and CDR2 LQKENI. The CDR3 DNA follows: TGTGCCAGCTCAACCACACTAGCGGGAGATTACAATGAGCAGTTCTTC. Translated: CASSTTLAGDYNEQFF.

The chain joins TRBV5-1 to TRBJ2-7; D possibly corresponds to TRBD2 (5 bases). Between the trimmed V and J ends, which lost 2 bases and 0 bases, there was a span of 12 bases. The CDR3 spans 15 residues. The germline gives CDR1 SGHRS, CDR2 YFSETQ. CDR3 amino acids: CASSFSVGSSYEQYF. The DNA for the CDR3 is TGCGCCAGCAGCTTTAGCGTTGGAAGCTCCTACGAGCAGTACTTC. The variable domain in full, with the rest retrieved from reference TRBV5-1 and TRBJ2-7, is KAGVTQTPRYLIKTRGQQVTLSCSPISGHRSVSWYQQTPGQGLQFLFEYFSETQRNKGNFPGRFSGRQFSNSRSEMNVSTLELGDSALYLCASSFSVGSSYEQYFGPGTRLTVT.

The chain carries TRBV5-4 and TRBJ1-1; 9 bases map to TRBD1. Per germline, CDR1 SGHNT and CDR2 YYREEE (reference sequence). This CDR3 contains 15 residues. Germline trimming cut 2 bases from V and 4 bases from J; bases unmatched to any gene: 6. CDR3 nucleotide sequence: TGTGCCAGCAGCTTCATACAGGGGGCGGGCACTGAAGCTTTCTTT. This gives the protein CASSFIQGAGTEAFF.

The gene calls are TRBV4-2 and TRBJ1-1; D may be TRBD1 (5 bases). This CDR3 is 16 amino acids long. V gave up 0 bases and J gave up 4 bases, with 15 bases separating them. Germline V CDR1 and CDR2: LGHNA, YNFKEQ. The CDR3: CASSQDGGRAVTEAFF. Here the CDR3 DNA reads TGTGCCAGCAGCCAAGATGGCGGCAGGGCGGTCACTGAAGCTTTCTTT.

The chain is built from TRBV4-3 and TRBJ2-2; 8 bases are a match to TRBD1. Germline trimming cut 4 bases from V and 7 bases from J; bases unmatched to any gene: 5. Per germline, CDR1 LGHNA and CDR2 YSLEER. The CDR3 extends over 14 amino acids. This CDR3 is CASSPRQGYGELFF. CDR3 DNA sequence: TGCGCCAGCAGCCCGAGACAGGGGTACGGGGAGCTGTTTTTT.

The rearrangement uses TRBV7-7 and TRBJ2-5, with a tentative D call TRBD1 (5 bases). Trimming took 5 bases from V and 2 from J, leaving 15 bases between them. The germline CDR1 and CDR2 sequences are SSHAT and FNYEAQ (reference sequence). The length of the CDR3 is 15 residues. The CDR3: CASSKGLQGQETQYF. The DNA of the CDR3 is TGTGCCAGCAGCAAGGGGCTTCAGGGTCAAGAGACCCAGTACTTC.

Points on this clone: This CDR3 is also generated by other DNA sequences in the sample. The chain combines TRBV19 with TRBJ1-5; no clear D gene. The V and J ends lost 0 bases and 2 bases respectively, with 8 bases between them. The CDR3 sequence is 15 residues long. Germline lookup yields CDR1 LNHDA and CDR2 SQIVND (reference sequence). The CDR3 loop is CASSIDRGGNQPQHF. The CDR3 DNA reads TGTGCCAGTAGTATAGATCGGGGAGGCAATCAGCCCCAGCATTTT.

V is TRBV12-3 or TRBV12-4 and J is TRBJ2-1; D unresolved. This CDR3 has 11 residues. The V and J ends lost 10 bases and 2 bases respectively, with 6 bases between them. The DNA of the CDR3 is TGTGCCACCCGGGCCTACAATGAGCAGTTCTTC. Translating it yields CATRAYNEQFF.